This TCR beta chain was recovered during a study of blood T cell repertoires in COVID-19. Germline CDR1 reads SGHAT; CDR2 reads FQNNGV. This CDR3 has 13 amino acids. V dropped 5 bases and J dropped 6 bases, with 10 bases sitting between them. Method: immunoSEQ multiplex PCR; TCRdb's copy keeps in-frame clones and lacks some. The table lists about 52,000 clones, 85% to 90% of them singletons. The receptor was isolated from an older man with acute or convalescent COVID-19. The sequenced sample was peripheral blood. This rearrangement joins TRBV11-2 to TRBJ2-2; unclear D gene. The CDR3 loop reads CASSLRRPGELFF. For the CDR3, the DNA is TGTGCCAGCAGCCTACGGCGGCCCGGGGAGCTGTTTTTT.